This T cell receptor beta chain was captured by sequencing in a study of cytomegalovirus exposure and HLA in healthy donors. General observations from the study: CMV serostatus was the sole immune exposure data available.

About this clone: Its specificity is unknown.

The PCR was carried out with 60 Vbeta primers and 13 Jbeta primers. Generated by immunoSEQ multiplex PCR, the TCRdb table keeps only in-frame clones and is missing some. Among 150,000 to 200,000 clones listed, approximately 75% were seen once. The V end was cut by 6 bases, the J end by 2 bases, with 5 bases between. The V gene's germline CDR1 is LNHDA and CDR2 SQIVND (reference sequence). The CDR3 consists of 13 residues. The sample consisted of PBMCs. The sequence came from a woman under 30 in good health and CMV-seronegative. The chain recombines TRBV19 with TRBJ2-6; no clear D gene. CDR3 protein: CASRLTGANVLTF. In nucleotides, the CDR3 is TGTGCCAGTAGGCTAACTGGGGCCAACGTCCTGACTTTC.